The present TCR beta chain was sequenced within a study of T cells in Graves' hyperthyroidism and ophthalmopathy. Whole-study results and caveats: Ophthalmopathy and stable hyperthyroidism were separated by a 13 V-J model. Blood shared most expanded thyroid clonotypes above 0.001.

This CDR3 is built from 15 residues. Germline V gene sequence: CDR1 KGHDR, CDR2 SFDVKD. Trimming cost V 3 bases and J 0 bases; bases outside gene matches: 3. Of note for this clonotype: Its target is unknown.

Orbital computed tomography and thyroid ultrasound, together with serum TRAb and thyroxine and clinical symptoms, were used for diagnoses. From RNA transcripts, TCR beta CDR3 regions were amplified. The HTBI set primed first-round TCR CDR3 RT-PCR. TCRdb re-called the multiplex PCR reads with MiXCR, one entry per CDR3 protein. Of hundreds of thousands of distinct CDR3 sequences in the sample, about 43% were seen once. The chain carries TRBV24-1 and TRBJ2-5, with 7 bases that match TRBD2. The source of this sequence is a woman aged 18-29 years with Graves' hyperthyroidism. Specimen: peripheral blood or thyroid tissue (not recorded which). CDR3 DNA: TGTGCCACCAGTGATGCGGGGGACTACCAAGAGACCCAGTACTTC. Its translation: CATSDAGDYQETQYF.